The T cell receptor beta chain under discussion was sequenced for a study of blood T cell repertoires in COVID-19. Looking at the study overall: PBMCs, B-cell-depleted T cells, or T cells provided the cDNA or gDNA that made up the material.

Study members were between about 18 and 95 years old and lived in some 22 US regions. Exposed enrollees had met someone with a PCR-confirmed or clinician-diagnosed COVID-19 case at some point within the 2 weeks before study entry. J lost 9 bases, V lost 5 bases, and 11 bases had no gene match. CDR3 length: 15 amino acids. In germline, CDR1 is SGDLS, CDR2 YYNGEE. In the original analysis: The authors estimated nucleated cell counts from reference gene primer amplification. Assay: immunoSEQ multiplex PCR; the TCRdb copy retains only in-frame clones and omits some. V, J and clone size were drawn from that table, and D and trimming were deduced from the DNA. This table holds some 360,000 clones, approximately 91% found once.

Material: PBMCs or T cells enriched from blood (not recorded which). The genes are TRBV9 and TRBJ2-1, with TRBD1 identical over 10 bases. The TCR sequence derives from a woman aged 25 to 45 who had been exposed to COVID-19. CDR3 loop: CASRVGTGVSGEQFF. The CDR3 DNA reads as TGTGCCAGCAGGGTGGGGACAGGGGTGTCAGGTGAGCAGTTCTTC.